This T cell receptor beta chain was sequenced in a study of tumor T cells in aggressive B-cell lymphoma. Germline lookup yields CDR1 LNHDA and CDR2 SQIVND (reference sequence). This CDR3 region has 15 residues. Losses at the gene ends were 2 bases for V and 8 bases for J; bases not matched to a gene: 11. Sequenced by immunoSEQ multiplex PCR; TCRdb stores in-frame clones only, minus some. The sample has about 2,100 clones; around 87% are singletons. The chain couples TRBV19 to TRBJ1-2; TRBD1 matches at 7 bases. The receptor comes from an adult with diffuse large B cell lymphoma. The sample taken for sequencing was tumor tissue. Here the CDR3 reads CASSIPGQRLLGYTF. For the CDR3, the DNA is TGTGCCAGTAGTATACCGGGACAGAGACTGCTGGGCTACACCTTC.